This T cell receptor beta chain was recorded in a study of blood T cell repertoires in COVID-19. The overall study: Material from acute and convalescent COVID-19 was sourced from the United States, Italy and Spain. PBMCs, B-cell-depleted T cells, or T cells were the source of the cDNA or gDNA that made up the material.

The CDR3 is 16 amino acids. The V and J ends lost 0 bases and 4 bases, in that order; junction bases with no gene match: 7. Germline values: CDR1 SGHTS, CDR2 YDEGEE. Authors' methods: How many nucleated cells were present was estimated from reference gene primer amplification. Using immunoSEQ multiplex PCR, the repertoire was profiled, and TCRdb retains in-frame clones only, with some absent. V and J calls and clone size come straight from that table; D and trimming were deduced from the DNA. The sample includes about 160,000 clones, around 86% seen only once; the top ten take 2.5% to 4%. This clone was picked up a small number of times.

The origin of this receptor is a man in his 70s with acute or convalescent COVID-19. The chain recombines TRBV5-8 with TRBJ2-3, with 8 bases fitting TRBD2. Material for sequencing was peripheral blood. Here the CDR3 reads CASSLVAGGGADTQYF. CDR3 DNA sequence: TGTGCCAGCAGCTTGGTTGCGGGAGGAGGAGCAGATACGCAGTATTTT.